This T cell receptor (beta chain) appears in the sequencing data of a study of blood T cell dynamics during melanoma immunotherapy. Study-level information: Patients with metastatic melanoma got pembrolizumab or nivolumab-ipilimumab as first-line care.

The CDR3 is 12 amino acids. Germline CDR1 and CDR2: SNHLY and FYNNEI. Trimming took 6 bases from V and 5 from J, leaving 10 bases between them. Documented time point: week 3, after first cycle of checkpoint inhibitor. One draw preceded checkpoint blockade; another followed its first cycle at week 3. The table came from immunoSEQ multiplex PCR; TCRdb's copy has only in-frame clones and leaves some out. The sample has 8,500 to 14,000 clones; roughly 89% are singletons. Concerning this clone: Antigen specificity is unknown.

Study-wide results and limits: PBMC repertoires of eventual disease-control patients split at W3 into clonality or diversity gains.

The material sequenced was blood, taken from a patient treated with checkpoint blockade. J is TRBJ1-2 and V is TRBV2; D not certain. The source is a human donor with melanoma. The CDR3 spells CASRRPGYGYTF. The CDR3 DNA reads TGTGCCAGCAGGCGACCTGGGTATGGCTACACCTTC.